Listed below are T cell receptor beta chains from one sample, sequenced in a study of human T cells and chemical hapten exposure. TCRdb re-called the RACE reads through MiXCR, storing one row per CDR3 protein. Among about 70,000 distinct CDR3 sequences, approximately 9% were seen once, and the ten largest hold around 3.5%. The sequencing used whole blood, collected in connection with sensitization to the hapten diphenylcyclopropenone (DPC). All receptors derive from a woman between 45 and 60 years old with alopecia areata. Some clones in this sample may be carry-over from other donors' samples. Both conserved end residues are part of each CDR3. The D gene is left open where the match is weak. A row's size may be missing; if present it is once, few, many or a size class.

J,D,V,size,CDR3,DNA
TRBJ2-2,-,TRBV7-8,few,CASSDFHRELFF,TGTGCCAGCAGCGATTTTCACCGAGAGCTGTTTTTT
TRBJ2-5,-,TRBV6-2/TRBV6-3,-,CASSYVGAETQYF,TGTGCCAGCAGTTACGTGGGAGCAGAGACCCAGTACTTC
TRBJ2-7,TRBD1,TRBV4-1,-,CASSQDLRDRASF,TGCGCCAGCAGCCAAGATCTGCGGGACAGGGCTTCTTTC
TRBJ1-5,-,TRBV12-3/TRBV12-4,many,CASSLPGIGVQPQHF,TGTGCCAGCAGTTTACCAGGGATAGGGGTTCAGCCCCAGCATTTT
TRBJ1-4,-,TRBV5-6,-,CASSPRTRGNEKLFF,TGTGCCAGCAGTCCCAGGACCCGGGGGAACGAAAAACTGTTTTTT
TRBJ2-1,-,TRBV29-1,few,CSVVFSDNEQFF,TGCAGCGTTGTTTTCAGCGACAATGAGCAGTTCTTC
TRBJ1-1,-,TRBV19,few,CASSRAEAGYTEAFF,TGTGCCAGTAGTAGGGCCGAGGCGGGGTACACTGAAGCTTTCTTT
TRBJ1-1,-,TRBV3-1,few,CASSRAQGGTEAFF,TGTGCCAGCAGCCGGGCCCAAGGGGGCACTGAAGCTTTCTTT
TRBJ2-7,TRBD1,TRBV5-6,-,CASSAGTDNYEQYF,TGTGCCAGCAGCGCAGGGACAGACAACTACGAGCAGTACTTC
TRBJ2-4,TRBD1,TRBV12-3/TRBV12-4,many,CASSPGGGKNIQYF,TGTGCCAGCAGCCCAGGGGGCGGCAAAAACATTCAGTACTTC
TRBJ1-5,-,TRBV29-1,many,CSSPWEGREGANQPQHF,TGCAGCTCCCCCTGGGAGGGCAGGGAAGGGGCCAATCAGCCCCAGCATTTT
TRBJ2-5,TRBD1,TRBV11-2,-,CASSLWDSPQETQYF,TGTGCCAGCAGCTTATGGGACAGTCCTCAAGAGACCCAGTACTTC
TRBJ2-1,TRBD2,TRBV6-1,-,CASRDWEGLYNEQFF,TGTGCCAGCAGGGACTGGGAGGGACTTTACAATGAGCAGTTCTTC
TRBJ1-4,-,TRBV27,many,CASSLGQGREKLFF,TGTGCCAGCAGTTTGGGGCAGGGGAGAGAAAAACTGTTTTTT
TRBJ2-3,-,TRBV21-1,few,CASSKEQEIKTILANTTGTDTQYF,TGTGCCAGCAGCAAAGAACAGGAGATCAAGACCATCCTGGCTAACACGACAGGGACAGATACGCAGTATTTT
TRBJ1-1,-,TRBV6-2/TRBV6-3,-,CASSSRRTEAFF,TGTGCCAGCAGTTCCAGAAGGACTGAAGCTTTCTTT
TRBJ2-3,TRBD1,TRBV12-3/TRBV12-4,-,CASSKGQGAGTQYF,TGTGCCAGCAGCAAGGGACAGGGCGCCGGTACGCAGTATTTT
TRBJ1-5,-,TRBV6-2/TRBV6-3,many,CASSYSGGNQPQHF,TGTGCCAGCAGTTACTCGGGGGGCAATCAGCCCCAGCATTTT
TRBJ2-3,TRBD2,TRBV15,-,CATSRGTSGTTDTQYF,TGTGCCACCAGCAGAGGAACTAGCGGGACCACAGATACGCAGTATTTT
TRBJ2-7,TRBD1,TRBV12-3/TRBV12-4,-,CASSTGQTYEQYF,TGTGCCAGCAGCACGGGACAGACCTACGAGCAGTACTTC
TRBJ2-7,-,TRBV29-1,few,CSVEGVESDYEQYF,TGCAGCGTTGAGGGCGTTGAGTCAGACTACGAGCAGTACTTC
TRBJ2-1,TRBD2,TRBV12-3/TRBV12-4,few,CASSSLAGGNEQFF,TGTGCCAGCAGTTCCTTAGCGGGAGGCAATGAGCAGTTCTTC
TRBJ2-7,TRBD2,TRBV7-2,few,CASSPEGTSVNEQYF,TGTGCCAGCAGCCCAGAAGGGACTAGCGTTAACGAGCAGTACTTC
TRBJ2-4,TRBD2,TRBV11-2,many,CASSLEPSGGAKNIQYF,TGTGCCAGCAGCTTAGAGCCTAGCGGGGGAGCCAAAAACATTCAGTACTTC
TRBJ1-5,-,TRBV20-1,few,CRSPNRGLRRQPQHF,TGCAGGTCGCCCAATAGGGGACTCCGCCGCCAGCCCCAGCATTTT
TRBJ1-1,TRBD1,TRBV4-1,many,CASSQDGQGYTEAFF,TGCGCCAGCAGCCAAGATGGACAGGGGTACACTGAAGCTTTCTTT
TRBJ2-2,TRBD1,TRBV9,-,CASSAGGSGELFF,TGTGCCAGCAGCGCAGGGGGATCCGGGGAGCTGTTTTTT
TRBJ1-6,TRBD1,TRBV7-3,many,CASSLEGGIGNSPLHF,TGTGCCAGCAGCCTTGAAGGGGGCATAGGGAATTCACCCCTCCACTTT
TRBJ1-2,TRBD1,TRBV27,few,CASSSPGQGAVGYTF,TGTGCCAGCAGTTCCCCGGGACAGGGGGCAGTTGGCTACACCTTC
TRBJ1-2,TRBD1,TRBV7-9,many,CASSSRGDSYGYTF,TGTGCCAGCAGCTCTAGGGGGGACAGCTATGGCTACACCTTC
TRBJ2-7,-,TRBV2,-,CASSEGTGSYEQYF,TGTGCCAGCAGTGAAGGGACTGGGTCCTACGAGCAGTACTTC
TRBJ2-2,-,TRBV6-2/TRBV6-3,-,CASSSHPGGLSNTGELFF,TGTGCCAGCAGTTCCCACCCAGGGGGACTTTCGAACACCGGGGAGCTGTTTTTT
TRBJ2-5,-,TRBV5-1,few,CASSFRLDQETQYF,TGCGCCAGCAGCTTTCGACTGGACCAAGAGACCCAGTACTTC
TRBJ2-2,TRBD1,TRBV12-3/TRBV12-4,-,CASSRTGETGELFF,TGTGCCAGCAGTAGGACAGGGGAGACCGGGGAGCTGTTTTTT
TRBJ1-1,TRBD1,TRBV20-1,few,CSATEQGREGFF,TGCAGTGCTACAGAACAGGGGCGAGAGGGTTTCTTT
TRBJ1-4,-,TRBV6-6,many,CASSYPGTPTGEKLFF,TGTGCCAGCAGTTACCCCGGGACCCCAACGGGTGAAAAACTGTTTTTT
TRBJ2-3,-,TRBV7-9,few,CASSFGWQQTDTQYF,TGTGCCAGCAGCTTTGGGTGGCAGCAAACAGATACGCAGTATTTT
TRBJ1-3,-,TRBV20-1,many,CSARDLRDWDFF,TGCAGTGCTAGAGATTTGAGGGACTGGGACTTTTTT
TRBJ1-2,-,TRBV6-5,many,CASSYGDGWANYGYTF,TGTGCCAGCAGTTACGGGGACGGCTGGGCCAACTATGGCTACACCTTC
TRBJ2-7,TRBD1,TRBV5-1,few,CASSLLDRDPYEQYF,TGCGCCAGCAGCTTGCTGGACAGGGATCCCTACGAGCAGTACTTC
TRBJ1-4,-,TRBV20-1,many,CSARGGLKLFF,TGCAGTGCTAGAGGGGGACTCAAACTGTTTTTT
TRBJ1-5,-,TRBV6-2/TRBV6-3,many,CASSTGNTAQPQHF,TGTGCCAGCAGTACAGGGAATACCGCTCAGCCCCAGCATTTT
TRBJ1-3,-,TRBV7-6,many,CASSTPGRLSGNTIYF,TGTGCCAGCAGCACCCCTGGACGGCTCTCTGGAAACACCATATATTTT
TRBJ2-1,TRBD2,TRBV6-6,-,CASSYRVAGGPNEQFF,TGTGCCAGCAGTTACCGGGTAGCGGGGGGCCCCAATGAGCAGTTCTTC
TRBJ2-3,-,TRBV2,-,CASRIRASSQTDTQYF,TGTGCCAGCAGGATCAGGGCTTCCTCTCAGACAGATACGCAGTATTTT
TRBJ2-2,-,TRBV29-1,-,CSGGGPIAGKGTGELFF,TGCAGCGGGGGGGGGCCTATCGCAGGGAAGGGTACCGGGGAGCTGTTTTTT
TRBJ2-2,-,TRBV14,few,CASSHDGTENTGELFF,TGTGCCAGCAGCCACGACGGCACAGAGAACACCGGGGAGCTGTTTTTT
TRBJ1-1,-,TRBV6-2/TRBV6-3,many,CASSLHGNTEAFF,TGTGCCAGCAGTTTACATGGGAACACTGAAGCTTTCTTT
TRBJ2-7,TRBD1,TRBV6-1,-,CASSEVPGQGYEQYF,TGTGCCAGCAGTGAAGTGCCGGGACAGGGGTACGAGCAGTACTTC
TRBJ1-1,-,TRBV27,few,CASSLEGGASAEAFF,TGTGCCAGCAGTTTAGAAGGGGGGGCGAGCGCTGAAGCTTTCTTT
TRBJ1-4,TRBD1,TRBV6-6,few,CASSSGQGATNEKLFF,TGTGCCAGCAGCTCCGGACAGGGGGCAACTAATGAAAAACTGTTTTTT
TRBJ2-3,-,TRBV5-4,few,CASSTGGGAGTDTQYF,TGTGCCAGCAGCACAGGAGGGGGCGCGGGGACAGATACGCAGTATTTT
TRBJ2-7,-,TRBV27,-,CASRDMIYEQYF,TGTGCCAGCCGGGACATGATCTACGAGCAGTACTTC